The TCR beta chain under discussion was sequenced for a study of blood T cell repertoires in COVID-19. The CDR3 is 14 amino acids. From germline, CDR1 is SGHNT and CDR2 YYREEE (reference sequence). V gave up 3 bases and J gave up 10 bases, with 19 bases separating them. Sequencing was performed with immunoSEQ multiplex PCR; in TCRdb, only in-frame clones are kept and a portion is missing. The sample has about 130,000 clones; 65% to 85% are singletons. The V and J genes are TRBV5-4 and TRBJ1-2, with D perhaps TRBD1 (6 bases). The source of this sequence is a man in his 70s with acute or convalescent COVID-19. The sample was peripheral blood. The CDR3 protein is CASSWGLRTAAYTF. In DNA, the CDR3 is TGTGCCAGCAGCTGGGGACTAAGGACAGCAGCCTACACCTTC.